The 23 T cell receptor beta chains presented below share a single source sample, sequenced in a study of CD8 T cells in Susac syndrome (dated by TCRdb to between 2018 and 2020). Libraries were constructed by the immunoSEQ multiplex PCR assay. RNA was extracted using the RNeasy kit, and roughly 0.5 to 1 microgram was reverse transcribed with random hexamers. TCRdb reprocessing: public reads trimmed at Q25 with fastp, clones called with MiXCR, in-frame beta chains kept. Entries that share a CDR3 protein sequence are merged under the most common genes and DNA. Here the sample has about 300,000 distinct CDR3 sequences; approximately 85% occur a single time. The top ten constitute roughly 0.21% of the sample. Sequenced material: CD8+ T cells from PBMCs. The receptors originated from a human donor with multiple sclerosis.

This clonotype has only a few counts. The CDR3 loop is CASSLDGFANTGELFF. The CDR3 DNA reads as TGTGCCAGCAGCTTAGACGGGTTCGCGAACACCGGGGAGCTGTTTTTT. The genes are TRBV11-2 and TRBJ2-2, with unresolved D. This CDR3 has 16 amino acids. V was shortened by 0 bases and J by 0 bases, with 8 bases between the two germline ends. Germline-derived CDR1 and CDR2 are SGHAT and FQNNGV.

The J gene is TRBJ2-3, the V gene TRBV20-1; the D is unclear. The CDR3 is made up of 15 amino acids. CDR1 and CDR2 (germline): DFQATT, SNEGSKA (reference sequence). Trimming left V 7 bases short and J 2 bases short, with 19 bases between. CDR3 sequence: CSVEATPYDTDTQYF. The DNA of the CDR3 is TGCAGTGTTGAGGCGACTCCTTACGACACAGATACGCAGTATTTT.

J is TRBJ2-7 and V is TRBV29-1; 9 positions agree with TRBD1. From germline, CDR1 is SQVTM and CDR2 ANQGSEA. J was trimmed by 1 base and V by 7 bases; bases with no gene match: 14. The CDR3 totals 16 residues. This chain's CDR3 is CSAAVWDRVLSYEQYF. The DNA for the CDR3 is TGCAGCGCAGCTGTGTGGGACAGGGTCCTGTCCTACGAGCAGTACTTC.

V is TRBV4-3 and J is TRBJ2-1; 9 nucleotides line up with TRBD2. This CDR3 region has 16 residues. V gave up 2 bases and J gave up 4 bases; unmatched junction bases: 6. Germline loops: CDR1 LGHNA, CDR2 YSLEER. This chain's CDR3 is CASSQNSGSRYNEQFF. The CDR3 nucleotides read TGCGCCAGCAGCCAAAATAGCGGGAGTCGGTACAATGAGCAGTTCTTC.

This chain joins TRBV30 and TRBJ2-7; 8 nucleotides match TRBD1. Germline CDR1 GTSNPN, CDR2 SVGIG (reference sequence). V dropped 3 bases and J dropped 4; count of bases not matched to a gene: 11. This CDR3 is 15 amino acids long. The CDR3 DNA is TGTGCCTGGAGACATACCGGGACAGGAGGATACGAGCAGTACTTC. Translated: CAWRHTGTGGYEQYF.

The rearrangement uses TRBV29-1 and TRBJ2-1; maybe TRBD2 (6 bases). The CDR3 is 12 residues long. Deletions cut 6 bases from V and 3 bases from J, with 9 bases between. CDR1 and CDR2 (germline): SQVTM, ANQGSEA. The DNA for the CDR3 is TGCAGCGTCGGGACTCACTACAATGAGCAGTTCTTC. It specifies CSVGTHYNEQFF.

The V gene is TRBV11-2, the J gene TRBJ2-3; 7 bases are shared with TRBD2. The V gene end was trimmed by 4 bases and the J gene end by 6 bases; junction bases not matched to a gene: 10. This CDR3 has 15 residues. Per the germline V gene, CDR1 is SGHAT and CDR2 is FQNNGV. In DNA form, the CDR3 reads TGTGCCAGCAGCTCAGAGGGCGGGAGAGGCGATACGCAGTATTTT. Translating it yields CASSSEGGRGDTQYF. Complete variable domain (other parts from reference TRBV11-2 and TRBJ2-3): EAGVAQSPRYKIIEKRQSVAFWCNPISGHATLYWYQQILGQGPKLLIQFQNNGVVDDSQLPKDRFSAERLKGVDSTLKIQPAKLEDSAVYLCASSSEGGRGDTQYFGPGTRLTVL.

The chain couples TRBV27 to TRBJ2-7, with 10 bases aligning to TRBD2. The CDR3 is 14 residues long. Per the germline V gene, CDR1 is MNHEY and CDR2 is SMNVEV (reference sequence). The junction had 9 bases not matched to a gene; V was cut back by 7 bases and J by 6 bases. Written as DNA, the CDR3 is TGTGCCAGCAATTACGCTAGCGGGAGAGGCGAGCAGTACTTC. Translating gives CASNYASGRGEQYF.

The CDR3 spells CASSYAGSDTDTQYF. DNA for the CDR3: TGTGCCAGCAGTTACGCGGGGAGTGACACAGATACGCAGTATTTT. This chain joins TRBV6-2 or TRBV6-3 and TRBJ2-3; weak D call: TRBD2 (6 bases). Looked up from germline, CDR1 is MNHEY and CDR2 is SVGEGT. The CDR3 length is 15 residues. V gave up 2 bases and J gave up 2 bases, with 11 bases separating them.

The chain uses TRBV2 and TRBJ1-1; D gene uncertain. This CDR3 region has 10 residues. Between the trimmed V and J ends, which lost 6 bases and 7 bases, there was a span of 6 bases. Germline V gives CDR1 SNHLY, CDR2 FYNNEI. The CDR3 spells CASRWSEAFF. The DNA of the CDR3 is TGTGCCAGCAGATGGAGTGAAGCTTTCTTT.

The chain joins TRBV27 to TRBJ2-3; 7 bases map to TRBD2. The germline CDR1 and CDR2 sequences are MNHEY and SMNVEV (reference sequence). The ends lost 4 bases at V and 5 bases at J; junction bases unmatched: 6. The CDR3 is 14 residues long. In DNA form, the CDR3 reads TGTGCCAGCAGTTCTTGGACTAGTGGAGATACGCAGTATTTT. Translation: CASSSWTSGDTQYF.

The rearrangement uses TRBV12-3 or TRBV12-4 and TRBJ2-5; D call uncertain. The CDR3 is 15 amino acids. V shed 3 bases and J shed 5 bases, with 16 bases lying between them. Written as DNA, the CDR3 is TGTGCCAGCAGTTTTCTTGGCACCCTGCCGGAGACCCAGTACTTC. It is translated as CASSFLGTLPETQYF.

This chain uses TRBV27 with TRBJ1-1; a possible D gene is TRBD1 (5 bases). CDR1 and CDR2 (germline): MNHEY, SMNVEV (reference sequence). V was cut by 3 bases and J by 0 bases, with 8 bases left in between. The CDR3 is 14 residues long. The CDR3 reads CASSFQGLNTEAFF. The CDR3 nucleotides are TGTGCCAGCAGTTTCCAGGGCCTGAACACTGAAGCTTTCTTT.

The genes are TRBV6-5 and TRBJ2-7, with 7 bases lining up with TRBD2. The CDR3 runs 12 residues. V lost 2 bases, J lost 9 bases, and 4 bases stayed unmatched. Germline-derived CDR1 and CDR2 are MNHEY and SVGAGI. CDR3 protein: CASSYGGEGQYF. Written as DNA, the CDR3 is TGTGCCAGCAGTTACGGAGGGGAGGGGCAGTACTTC.

This rearrangement joins TRBV6-1 to TRBJ2-2; the match to TRBD2 covers 7 bases. The CDR3 loop spans 16 amino acids. Germline assignment: CDR1 MNHNS and CDR2 SASEGT. The V and J ends lost 6 bases and 5 bases, in that order; junction bases with no gene match: 12. In nucleotides, the CDR3 is TGTGCCAGCAGCCCTCCCCGGGGGGTTTCGACCGGGGAGCTGTTTTTT. It is translated as CASSPPRGVSTGELFF.

The chain couples TRBV25-1 to TRBJ2-7; perhaps TRBD2 as D (6 bases). Trimming removed 4 bases at V and 5 bases at J, with 9 bases between. CDR1 and CDR2 (germline): MGHDK, SYGVNS. CDR3 length: 12 residues. The CDR3 protein is CASSVGGDEQYF. CDR3 DNA sequence: TGTGCCAGCAGTGTCGGAGGGGACGAGCAGTACTTC.

The chain recombines TRBV19 with TRBJ1-1, with D hard to call. CDR1 and CDR2 from the germline V gene are LNHDA and SQIVND (reference sequence). The CDR3 extends over 16 amino acids. V lost 4 bases, J lost 0 bases, and 15 bases lay in between. CDR3 bases: TGTGCCAGTAGTACCTCTGGTGAGGGCATGAACACTGAAGCTTTCTTT. The encoded protein is CASSTSGEGMNTEAFF.

This sequence joins TRBV20-1 and TRBJ2-2; 12 nucleotides match TRBD2. Looked up from germline, CDR1 is DFQATT and CDR2 is SNEGSKA (reference sequence). CDR3 length: 16 amino acids. V was pared by 5 bases and J by 6 bases, with 10 bases of the junction left unmatched. The CDR3 DNA sequence: TGCAGTGCTCCCCGGGCTTCTAGCGGGAGGGCCGGGGAGCTGTTTTTT. Its translation is CSAPRASSGRAGELFF.

The chain employs TRBV30 and TRBJ2-1; D call uncertain. The V end was cut by 5 bases, the J end by 0 bases, with 11 bases between. The germline V gene encodes CDR1 GTSNPN and CDR2 SVGIG (reference sequence). This CDR3 has 14 residues. CDR3 sequence reads: CAWDTSSSYNEQFF. CDR3 DNA sequence: TGTGCCTGGGATACATCATCCTCCTACAATGAGCAGTTCTTC.

The chain joins TRBV28 to TRBJ2-1; D not certain. Trimming shortened V by 6 bases and J by 6 bases, and 15 bases separated the two germline ends. CDR3 size: 14 residues. Germline V lookup: CDR1 MDHEN, CDR2 SYDVKM. CDR3 DNA sequence: TGTGCCAGCAGCCCCCCATCTCGCCTCAATGAGCAGTTCTTC. Translated, it gives CASSPPSRLNEQFF.

The rearrangement joins TRBV2 to TRBJ2-2, with D unresolved. The V gene lost 1 base and the J gene lost 7 bases, with 10 bases spanning the gap. This CDR3 is 14 amino acids long. Germline loops: CDR1 SNHLY, CDR2 FYNNEI. The CDR3 is CASSEGWAGGELFF. The CDR3 bases are TGTGCCAGCAGTGAAGGTTGGGCCGGCGGGGAGCTGTTTTTT.

The chain links TRBV7-3 to TRBJ2-1; TRBD2 matches 9 bases. V was pared by 2 bases and J by 7 bases, with 3 bases of the junction left unmatched. Germline V gene data show CDR1 as SGHTA and CDR2 as FQGTGA. The CDR3 covers 14 residues. Here the CDR3 DNA reads TGTGCCAGCAGCTTAGCTAGCGGGATGAATGAGCAGTTCTTC. Translating it yields CASSLASGMNEQFF.

This rearrangement joins TRBV6-5 to TRBJ1-3; maybe TRBD1 (6 bases). V dropped 5 bases and J dropped 6 bases, with 14 bases sitting between them. This CDR3 comprises 14 residues. CDR1 is MNHEY, CDR2 SVGAGI, per germline. CDR3 protein: CASSPSAGENTIYF. The CDR3 DNA follows: TGTGCCAGCAGTCCCTCAGCAGGGGAAAACACCATATATTTT.